This T cell receptor beta chain was sequenced in a study of blood T cell repertoires in COVID-19. Turning to the study itself: Samples of COVID-19 (acute and convalescent) were obtained from the United States, Italy and Spain. Sources were T cells, B-cell-depleted T cells, or PBMCs; the material itself was cDNA or gDNA.

Patients from Seattle were sampled longitudinally, starting during active infection. Original processing notes: How many nucleated cells were present was estimated from reference gene primer amplification. Libraries were prepared by immunoSEQ multiplex PCR; TCRdb keeps only in-frame clonotypes and omits some of them. The V and J calls and clone size come from that table; D and trimming were worked out from the DNA. The table records fewer than 450,000 clones, about 89% of them present only once. There are 14 residues in the CDR3. Germline lookup yields CDR1 MDHEN and CDR2 SYDVKM. J lost 7 bases, V lost 6 bases, and 8 bases had no gene match.

The chain recombines TRBV28 with TRBJ1-4; the match to TRBD1 covers 7 bases. This TCR was recovered from a woman between 50 and 59 years old with COVID-19, enrolled during active disease. Input material: peripheral blood. Here the CDR3 DNA reads TGTGCCAGCAGCCTACAGGGGATGGGTGAAAAACTGTTTTTT. It is translated as CASSLQGMGEKLFF.